This T cell receptor beta chain was sequenced for a study of T cell responses to AZD1222 COVID-19 vaccine (dated by TCRdb to the early 2020s). Study-level background: A total of 230 to 250 trial participants underwent TCR sequencing, of whom more than 200 had received two doses of AZD1222 and roughly 26 had received two doses of the MenACWY control vaccine. Trial participants were enrolled by age into 18-55, 56-69 and 70-plus year subgroups, with around 150, 28 and 57 TCR-sequenced participants respectively. The research as a whole found: Most participants were white British and females outnumbered males, and the authors suggested that clonal diversity may have been underestimated. The whole spike protein was spanned by vaccine-associated CD4 TCRs, and dominant responses were seen in regions 160-218 and 743-854. Spike-specific TCR breadth and depth rose significantly after two AZD1222 doses compared with day 0 and with MenACWY recipients. The 56-69-year group was small, and its depth increase did not reach significance, likely because of low power. Conclusions about previously exposed vaccinees are limited, since just five or six AZD1222 recipients were seropositive for SARS-CoV-2 at baseline. Nearly half of unique spike-specific TCRs reportedly recognized epitopes outside regions mutated in the B.1.351 and B.1.1.7 variants. Because no day 14 peak-response samples were available, repertoires were characterized only after the peak T cell response.

The time point label corresponds to: about 28 days (+/-7) after the second vaccine dose. AZD1222 recipients whose second dose came at about 4 weeks and those whose second dose came at about 12 weeks were combined into one group, since spike-specific TCR depth and breadth did not differ between the two schedules. Samples from vaccinated people were obtained from the UK trials COV001 and COV002, which included a single-blind randomized controlled phase 2/3 trial of AZD1222 (ChAdOx1 nCoV-19) in healthy adults. For TCRbeta chain sequencing, PBMC samples from trial participants were taken at day 0 and at day 28 after the second dose. From the cysteine up to the phenylalanine, the CDR3 has a length of 16 residues. Just CDR3 DNA is preserved here, 48 bases in frame from base 1. CDR1 is given as MNHNS and CDR2 as SASEGT, both from the germline V gene. At the junction V is shortened by 2 bases and J by 0 bases, with 11 bases in between.

The CDR3 regions of human TCRbeta chains were subjected to immunosequencing. In the paper's pipeline: TCRs in the repertoires were compared against a reference library of SARS-CoV-2-specific TCRs that had been generated with the MIRA antigen-specificity platform. Breadth was defined as the fraction of unique TCRs that were SARS-CoV-2-associated, and depth was defined as the fraction of total T cells that were SARS-CoV-2-associated. Using the MIRA data, each spike-specific TCR was mapped to the spike region that the TCR reacts to and placed in a CD4 or CD8 class. Log10-transformed breadth and depth values were compared by one-way ANOVA with Sidak's multiple comparisons tests. What TCRdb holds here is the immuneACCESS table cut down to in-frame rearrangements. Part of the clones is not present; checked against another copy, under half of the missing clones reflect an unresolved V gene, and the others are unexplained. That table gives V, J and clone size, and the DNA gave D and trimming. This sample holds around 8,000 clones; around 89% were observed only once. Of the sample, less than 9% is held by the ten largest clones.

Note on this clone: This clone's antigen is unknown. No clone much larger than this one lies a single base away; base qualities are absent.

This receptor was taken from an adult who received the AZD1222 COVID-19 vaccine. The sequencing here drew on peripheral blood, taken 28 days after the second AZD1222 dose. The chain is made from TRBV6-1 and TRBJ1-3, with the D gene not confidently named. The nucleotide sequence is TGTGCCAGCAGTGAATTGCAGCTAAGCTCTGGAAACACCATATATTTT. Translation gives CASSELQLSSGNTIYF.